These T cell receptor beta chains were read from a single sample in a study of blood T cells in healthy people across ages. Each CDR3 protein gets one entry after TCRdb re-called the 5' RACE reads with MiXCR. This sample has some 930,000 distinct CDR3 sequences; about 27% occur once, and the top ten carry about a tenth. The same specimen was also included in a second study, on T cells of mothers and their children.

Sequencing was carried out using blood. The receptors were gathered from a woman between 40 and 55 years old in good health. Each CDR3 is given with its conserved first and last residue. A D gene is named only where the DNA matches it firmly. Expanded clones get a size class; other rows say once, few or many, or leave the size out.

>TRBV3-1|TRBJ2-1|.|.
CASSQGWSYNEQFF
TGTGCCAGCAGCCAAGGATGGAGTTACAATGAGCAGTTCTTC
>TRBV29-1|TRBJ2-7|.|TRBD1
CSVEFGTGTYEQYF
TGCAGCGTTGAATTCGGGACAGGTACCTACGAGCAGTACTTC
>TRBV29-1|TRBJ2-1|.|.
CSDEDGQHDDNEQFF
TGCAGCGATGAAGATGGGCAGCACGATGACAATGAGCAGTTCTTC
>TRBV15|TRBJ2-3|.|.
CATSANGRTDTHYF
TGTGCCACCAGCGCTAACGGACGCACAGATACGCATTATTTT
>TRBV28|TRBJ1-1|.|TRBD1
CASRYRGHTEAFF
TGTGCCAGCAGGTACAGGGGGCACACTGAAGCTTTCTTT
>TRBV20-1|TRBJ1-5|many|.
CSASPQRDTQHF
TGCAGTGCTAGCCCCCAGAGGGATACCCAGCATTTT
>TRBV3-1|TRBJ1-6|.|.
CASSQDPREPLHF
TGTGCCAGCAGCCAAGATCCCCGCGAACCCCTCCACTTT
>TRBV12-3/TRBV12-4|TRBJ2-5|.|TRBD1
CASSPRTGAAETQYF
TGTGCCAGCAGCCCGAGGACAGGGGCAGCAGAGACCCAGTACTTC
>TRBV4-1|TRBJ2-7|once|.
CASSQQGTEQYF
TGCGCCAGCAGCCAACAGGGGACGGAGCAGTACTTC
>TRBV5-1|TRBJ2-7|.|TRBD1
CASSSNRQGSEQYF
TGCGCCAGCAGCTCTAATCGACAGGGCTCCGAGCAGTACTTC
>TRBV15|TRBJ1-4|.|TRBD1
CATSRDRTGYEKLFF
TGTGCCACCAGCAGAGATCGGACAGGGTATGAAAAACTGTTTTTT
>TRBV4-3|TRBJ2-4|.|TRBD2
CASSQEASGGAGVKNIQYF
TGCGCCAGCAGCCAAGAGGCTAGCGGGGGGGCCGGTGTCAAAAACATTCAGTACTTC
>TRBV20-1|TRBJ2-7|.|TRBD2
CSARTSGVYEQYF
TGCAGTGCTAGGACTAGCGGGGTCTACGAGCAGTACTTC
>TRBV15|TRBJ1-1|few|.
CATRVGDTNTEAFF
TGTGCCACCAGGGTCGGGGACACGAACACTGAAGCTTTCTTT
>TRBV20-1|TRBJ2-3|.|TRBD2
CSAPLAGAGVTDTQYF
TGCAGTGCTCCCCTAGCGGGGGCCGGCGTCACAGATACGCAGTATTTT
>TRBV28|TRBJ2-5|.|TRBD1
CASSLGDRVRETQYF
TGTGCCAGCAGCCTGGGGGACAGGGTTCGGGAGACCCAGTACTTC
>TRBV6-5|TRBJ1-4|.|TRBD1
CASSTRTGKGEKLFF
TGTGCCAGCAGTACCAGGACAGGGAAAGGTGAAAAACTGTTTTTT
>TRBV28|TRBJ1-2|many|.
CASNTAIYGYTF
TGTGCCAGCAATACTGCAATCTATGGCTACACCTTC
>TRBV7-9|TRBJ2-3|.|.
CASSSQGRDTQYF
TGTGCCAGCAGCTCACAGGGTAGAGATACGCAGTATTTT
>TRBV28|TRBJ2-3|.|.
CASSLGGGGGDTQYF
TGTGCCAGCAGTTTAGGAGGGGGGGGGGGAGATACGCAGTATTTT
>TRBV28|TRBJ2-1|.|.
CASSLDASYNERFF
TGTGCCAGCAGTTTAGATGCATCATACAATGAGCGGTTCTTC
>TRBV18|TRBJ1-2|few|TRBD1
CASSPPNRGSNYGYTF
TGTGCCAGCTCACCTCCAAACAGGGGGTCTAACTATGGCTACACCTTC
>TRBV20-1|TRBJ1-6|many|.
CSATGSNSPLHF
TGCAGTGCTACAGGGAGTAATTCACCCCTCCACTTT
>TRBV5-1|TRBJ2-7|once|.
CASSLGQEFLYEQYF
TGCGCCAGCAGCTTGGGGCAGGAGTTTCTCTACGAGCAGTACTTC
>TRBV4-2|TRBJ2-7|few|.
CASSQESGASEQYF
TGTGCCAGCAGCCAAGAAAGCGGCGCTTCCGAGCAGTACTTC
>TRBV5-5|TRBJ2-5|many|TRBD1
CASSPGQGVQETQYF
TGTGCCAGCAGCCCGGGACAGGGGGTTCAAGAGACCCAGTACTTC
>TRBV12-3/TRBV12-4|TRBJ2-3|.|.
CASSTGRGADTQYF
TGTGCCAGCAGTACAGGGCGAGGGGCAGATACGCAGTATTTT
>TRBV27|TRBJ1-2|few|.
CASSASRGYYGYTF
TGTGCCAGCAGTGCTAGCAGGGGTTACTATGGCTACACCTTC
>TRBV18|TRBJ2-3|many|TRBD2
CASSPPGAGATTDTQYF
TGTGCCAGCTCACCACCCGGAGCGGGGGCGACCACAGATACGCAGTATTTT
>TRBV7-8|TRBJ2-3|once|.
CASSSLRVGAFGTDTQYF
TGTGCCAGCAGCTCCCTCCGGGTAGGGGCTTTTGGGACAGATACGCAGTATTTT
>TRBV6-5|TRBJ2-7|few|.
CASSYSEQTSWYGQYF
TGTGCCAGCAGTTACAGCGAACAGACGAGTTGGTACGGGCAGTACTTC
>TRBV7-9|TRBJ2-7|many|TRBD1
CASSFITGTGAYEQYF
TGTGCCAGCAGCTTCATAACTGGGACAGGGGCCTACGAGCAGTACTTC
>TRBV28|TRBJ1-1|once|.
CASSQKDTEAFF
TGTGCCAGCAGTCAAAAAGACACTGAAGCTTTCTTT
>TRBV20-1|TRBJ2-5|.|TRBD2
CSARDGEGGTETQYF
TGCAGTGCTAGAGATGGTGAGGGAGGGACGGAGACCCAGTACTTC
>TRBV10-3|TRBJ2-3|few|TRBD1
CAISLTGSTDTQYF
TGTGCCATCAGTTTGACAGGGAGCACAGATACGCAGTATTTT
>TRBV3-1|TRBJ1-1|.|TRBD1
CASSQLGQPEVSFF
TGTGCCAGCAGCCAATTGGGACAGCCGGAGGTGTCTTTCTTT
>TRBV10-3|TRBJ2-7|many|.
CAISDVGGRTLHEQYF
TGTGCCATCAGTGATGTGGGAGGCCGTACCCTCCACGAGCAGTACTTC
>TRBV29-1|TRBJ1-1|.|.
CSVDRQGDTEAFF
TGCAGCGTTGATCGTCAGGGTGACACTGAAGCTTTCTTT
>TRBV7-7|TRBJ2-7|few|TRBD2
CASSSLGGGSSYEQYF
TGTGCTAGCAGCTCCTTGGGCGGGGGAAGCTCCTACGAGCAGTACTTC
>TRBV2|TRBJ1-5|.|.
CASSSSSLSNRPQHF
TGTGCCAGCAGTTCAAGTTCCCTTAGCAATCGGCCCCAGCATTTT
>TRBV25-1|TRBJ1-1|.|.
CASKSTNTEAFF
TGTGCCAGCAAGTCAACGAACACTGAAGCTTTCTTT
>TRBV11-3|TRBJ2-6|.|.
CASSSDSAGANVLTF
TGTGCCAGCAGCTCCGACAGTGCTGGGGCCAACGTCCTGACTTTC
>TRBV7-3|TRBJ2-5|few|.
CASSLKTATQETQYF
TGTGCCAGCAGCTTAAAGACAGCCACACAAGAGACCCAGTACTTC
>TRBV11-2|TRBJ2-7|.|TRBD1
CASSYQGQVSYEQYF
TGTGCCAGCAGCTACCAAGGACAGGTCTCCTACGAGCAGTACTTC
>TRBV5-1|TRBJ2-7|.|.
CASSGDGGSYEQYF
TGCGCCAGCAGCGGAGACGGGGGTTCCTACGAGCAGTACTTC
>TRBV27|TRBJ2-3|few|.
CASRTDTATDTQYF
TGTGCCAGCAGGACCGACACTGCCACAGATACGCAGTATTTT
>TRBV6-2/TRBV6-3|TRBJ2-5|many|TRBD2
CASSYGAGPRETQYF
TGTGCCAGCAGTTACGGAGCGGGGCCACGAGAGACCCAGTACTTC